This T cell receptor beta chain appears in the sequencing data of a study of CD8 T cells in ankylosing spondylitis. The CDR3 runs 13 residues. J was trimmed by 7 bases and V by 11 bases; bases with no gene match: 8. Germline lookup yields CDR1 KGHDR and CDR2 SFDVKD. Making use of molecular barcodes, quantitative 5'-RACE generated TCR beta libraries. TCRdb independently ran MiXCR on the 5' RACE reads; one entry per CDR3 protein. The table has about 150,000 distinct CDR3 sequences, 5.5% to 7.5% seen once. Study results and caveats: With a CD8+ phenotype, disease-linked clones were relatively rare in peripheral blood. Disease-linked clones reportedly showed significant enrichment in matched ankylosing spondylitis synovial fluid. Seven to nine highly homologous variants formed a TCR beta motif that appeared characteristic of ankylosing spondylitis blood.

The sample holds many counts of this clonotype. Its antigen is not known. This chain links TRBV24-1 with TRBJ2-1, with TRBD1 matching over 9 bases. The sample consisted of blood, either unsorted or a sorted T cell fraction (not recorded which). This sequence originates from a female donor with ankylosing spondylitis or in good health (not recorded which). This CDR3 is CASGTGLGNEQFF. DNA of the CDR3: TGTGCCAGCGGGACAGGGCTAGGTAATGAGCAGTTCTTC.